The rows below give T cell receptor beta chains drawn from one sample of a study of shared T cell receptors in the human thymus. Method: immunoSEQ multiplex PCR; TCRdb's copy keeps in-frame clones and lacks some. The profile shows 600,000 or so clones, about 89% of them singletons. In addition, the sample was reused for a study of human thymus T cells.

Sequenced sample: thymocytes. Receptors originate from a boy younger than two with a congenital heart defect. Both conserved end residues are part of each CDR3. The D gene is left open where the match is weak. Some rows mark clone size as missing; the rest say once, few, many or name a class of expanded clone.

abundance	len	v_gene	d_gene	j_gene	CDR3nt	CDR3aa
NA	14	TRBV15	TRBD2	TRBJ2-1	TGTGCCACCAGCAAGACTAGCGTAGACAATGAGCAGTTCTTC	CATSKTSVDNEQFF
NA	15	TRBV7-2	TRBD2	TRBJ2-1	TGTGCCAGCAGCTTAGCTGGGCTAGCGGGACTTGAGCAGTTCTTC	CASSLAGLAGLEQFF
NA	13	TRBV30	TRBD1	TRBJ1-2	TGTGCCTGGAGTGTCGCTACAGGGGATGGCTACACCTTC	CAWSVATGDGYTF
NA	19	TRBV4-3	TRBD2	TRBJ2-3	TGCGCCAGCAGCCAAGGGGTACATAGCGGGGGGGCGGGCACAGATACGCAGTATTTT	CASSQGVHSGGAGTDTQYF
NA	14	TRBV27	TRBD1	TRBJ1-2	TGTGCCACTTTGAGGACAGGGCGAAGCTATGGCTACACCTTC	CATLRTGRSYGYTF
NA	15	TRBV7-2	TRBD1	TRBJ1-5	TGTGCCAGCAGCTTAGAACGGGACAGGGCTCAGCCCCAGCATTTT	CASSLERDRAQPQHF
few	17	TRBV27	TRBD2	TRBJ2-3	TGTGCCAGCAGTTTATCGAAGCCTAGCGGGAGTACAGATACGCAGTATTTT	CASSLSKPSGSTDTQYF
few	14	TRBV28	NA	TRBJ2-7	TGTGCCAGCAGTTTACGAACACACTCCTACGAGCAGTACTTC	CASSLRTHSYEQYF
NA	18	TRBV18	TRBD2	TRBJ2-3	TGTGCCAGCTCACCCGGCAAGAAAGGAGGGAGGGCTGAAGATACGCAGTATTTT	CASSPGKKGGRAEDTQYF
NA	15	TRBV9	TRBD2	TRBJ2-1	TGTGCCAGCAGCAATCTAGCGGTCTCCTACAATGAGCAGTTCTTC	CASSNLAVSYNEQFF
NA	14	TRBV11-2	TRBD1	TRBJ2-7	TGTGCCAGCAGCCGACCGGACAGGGTGAACGAGCAGTACTTC	CASSRPDRVNEQYF
NA	19	TRBV5-6	NA	TRBJ2-7	TGTGCCAGCAGCTTGGGGGGGGTGACTAAATGGCCTCGCTCGGGGGAGCAGTACTTC	CASSLGGVTKWPRSGEQYF
NA	17	TRBV7-6	NA	TRBJ1-5	TGTGCCAGCAGCTTAGTTCCCCCCCAGAGGGGCAATCAGCCCCAGCATTTT	CASSLVPPQRGNQPQHF
NA	15	TRBV5-6	NA	TRBJ1-1	TGTGCCAGCAGCTTGGTGCAGCAATCGCGCGGGCGGGCTTTCTTT	CASSLVQQSRGRAFF
NA	16	TRBV7-2	NA	TRBJ2-7	TGTGCCAGCAGCTTAGTCGGGATTCCCTTCGGCGGCGAGCAGTACTTC	CASSLVGIPFGGEQYF
NA	15	TRBV4-2	TRBD1	TRBJ1-4	TGTGCCAGCAGCCAAGCCGGGACAGGCAATGAAAAACTGTTTTTT	CASSQAGTGNEKLFF
NA	16	TRBV10-3	TRBD1	TRBJ1-3	TGTGCCATCAGTGAGTTGGGACAGATCTCTGGAAACACCATATATTTT	CAISELGQISGNTIYF
NA	11	TRBV20-1	NA	TRBJ2-2	TGCAGTGCACAGAACACCGGGGAGCTGTTTTTT	CSAQNTGELFF
NA	18	TRBV10-3	TRBD1	TRBJ1-3	TGTGCCATCAACCAAACCGGTGGACAGGCGAACTCTGGAAACACCATATATTTT	CAINQTGGQANSGNTIYF
once	11	TRBV20-1	NA	TRBJ2-5	TGCAGTGCTACTAGGGGAGAGACCCAGTACTTC	CSATRGETQYF
NA	13	TRBV5-1	NA	TRBJ2-3	TGCGCCAGCAGCTTGGGGAGGACAGATACGCAGTATTTT	CASSLGRTDTQYF
NA	14	TRBV27	NA	TRBJ1-2	TGTGCCAGCAGTTTATCTGGGGGGTTAAATGGCTACACCTTC	CASSLSGGLNGYTF
NA	16	TRBV14	NA	TRBJ2-7	TGTGCCAGCAGCCAGGACAGACCAGCCCTTTCCTACGAGCAGTACTTC	CASSQDRPALSYEQYF
NA	14	TRBV6-5	TRBD1	TRBJ2-7	TGTGCCAGCAGCTCAGGACAGGGGCTCTACGAGCAGTACTTC	CASSSGQGLYEQYF
NA	14	TRBV18	NA	TRBJ2-1	TGTGCCAGCTCCCGGGGCGGCAGGGGTGATGAGCAGTTCTTC	CASSRGGRGDEQFF
once	17	TRBV21-1	NA	TRBJ1-5	TGTGCCAGCAGCAAGATAACCACAGGGGTAGGCAATCAGCCCCAGCATTTT	CASSKITTGVGNQPQHF
NA	14	TRBV6-1	NA	TRBJ2-2	TGTGCCAGCTACCTCCAGGGATACGGAGGGGAGCTGTTTTTT	CASYLQGYGGELFF
NA	14	TRBV15	NA	TRBJ2-3	TGTGCCACCAGCAGAGCGTTGGCGGCGGATACGCAGTATTTT	CATSRALAADTQYF
NA	15	TRBV28	NA	TRBJ1-5	TGTGCCAGCAGTTTGGGCCGAAATAGCAATCAGCCCCAGCATTTT	CASSLGRNSNQPQHF
NA	19	TRBV4-3	TRBD2	TRBJ2-3	TGCGCCAGCAGCCACCAAAAGACTAGCGGGGGGACTAGCACAGATACGCAGTATTTT	CASSHQKTSGGTSTDTQYF
NA	14	TRBV11-2	TRBD1	TRBJ1-1	TGTGCCAGCAGCAACAGGGGGCGGAACACTGAAGCTTTCTTT	CASSNRGRNTEAFF
NA	12	TRBV10-1	NA	TRBJ2-7	TGCGCCAGCATACGCGGGACCTACGAGCAGTACTTC	CASIRGTYEQYF
few	14	TRBV29-1	NA	TRBJ2-7	TGCAGCGTTGTTAAGACAGGCTACTCCTACGAGCAGTACTTC	CSVVKTGYSYEQYF
NA	16	TRBV27	NA	TRBJ2-5	TGTGCCAGCAGTCCCTCTTTAGGACACCTCCAAGAGACCCAGTACTTC	CASSPSLGHLQETQYF
NA	17	TRBV25-1	TRBD2	TRBJ2-5	TGTGCCAGCAGTGAATTGGGGACTAGCGGGGTCCAAGAGACCCAGTACTTC	CASSELGTSGVQETQYF
NA	16	TRBV5-1	TRBD1	TRBJ1-3	TGCGCCAGCAGCTTGGGGACAGGTCAGACTGGAAACACCATATATTTT	CASSLGTGQTGNTIYF
NA	12	TRBV5-6	NA	TRBJ2-7	TGTGCCAGCAGCTTTGCGGGATATGGAAAGTACTTC	CASSFAGYGKYF
NA	18	TRBV5-4	TRBD1	TRBJ2-2	TGTGCCAGCAGCCGGGTCGGGGACAGGGGGCGGTATACCGGGGAGCTGTTTTTT	CASSRVGDRGRYTGELFF
NA	16	TRBV12-5	NA	TRBJ1-5	TGTGCTAGTGGTTTGGTACAGGGCCTCGGCAATCAGCCCCAGCATTTT	CASGLVQGLGNQPQHF
NA	16	TRBV7-9	TRBD2	TRBJ2-1	TGTGCCAGCAGCTCCCCGACTAGCGGGAGGGCCAGTGAGCAGTTCTTC	CASSSPTSGRASEQFF
NA	16	TRBV5-5	TRBD1	TRBJ2-5	TGTGCCAGCAGCTTACAAGACAGGGGAACCGAAGAGACCCAGTACTTC	CASSLQDRGTEETQYF
NA	17	TRBV4-2	TRBD1	TRBJ1-1	TGTGCCAGCAGCCAAGATTTTTCCCCTAGGACAGGGGCTGAAGCTTTCTTT	CASSQDFSPRTGAEAFF
NA	15	TRBV4-3	NA	TRBJ1-6	TGCGCCAGCAGCCAAGAGTGGGCAGGGTCTTCACCCCTCCACTTT	CASSQEWAGSSPLHF